The sequence of this T cell receptor beta chain was determined in a study of OX40 agonist ivuxolimab in advanced cancers. TCRdb's copy holds only in-frame clones and misses some; the assay was immunoSEQ multiplex PCR. The profile shows 60,000 to 65,000 clones, around 84% of them singletons. The sample was CD4+ or CD8+ T cells sorted from blood, taken in a trial of the OX40 agonist ivuxolimab. This clonotype originated in an adult with an advanced solid tumor such as melanoma, head and neck, liver or kidney cancer.

The CDR3 DNA reads TGTGCTAGTGGTTTGGTTGCCCGTGGGCCCTATAATTCACCCCTCCACTTT. This gives the protein CASGLVARGPYNSPLHF. The gene calls are TRBV12-5 and TRBJ1-6; D is unresolved. Trimming pared 0 bases from V and 2 bases from J, leaving 11 bases between. Germline assignment: CDR1 LGHNT and CDR2 FRNRAP. This CDR3 has 17 residues.